This entry lists 31 T cell receptor beta chains sequenced from one sample in a study of breast tumors, draining lymph nodes, adjacent tissues. MiXCR, applied by TCRdb to the multiplex PCR reads, yields one record per CDR3 protein. The sample carries around 290,000 distinct CDR3 sequences, around 31% recorded once. The lymph nodes were axillary draining lymph nodes from breast cancer patients. The sample consisted of axillary lymph node tissue. The receptors here all came from a female donor with breast cancer. Some clones in this sample may be carry-over from other donors' samples.

To note about this clonotype: Given a much more abundant clone one base away, this may be a read error. The CDR3 loop is CASSLGGGFRNQPQHF. The CDR3 region has the DNA TGCGCCAGCAGCTTGGGGGGGGGCTTTCGCAATCAGCCCCAGCATTTT. V usage is TRBV5-1 and J usage is TRBJ1-5; tentative D call: TRBD1 (6 bases). The CDR3 runs to 16 residues. V was shortened by 0 bases and J by 2 bases, with 12 bases between the two germline ends. Germline values: CDR1 SGHRS, CDR2 YFSETQ.

In its sample, this clonotype was seen many times. The V and J genes are TRBV7-2 and TRBJ2-3, with D possibly TRBD2 on 5 matching bases. Trimming removed 4 bases from V and 2 bases from J, with 19 bases in between. Germline V gene sequence: CDR1 SGHTA, CDR2 FQGNSA. The CDR3 covers 17 residues. The CDR3 DNA follows: TGTGCCAGCAGCTCACTTAGGATGGCGGGCCACACAGATACGCAGTATTTT. Its translation: CASSSLRMAGHTDTQYF.

This clonotype showed up just a few times. A clone one base away is much larger, so this may be a read error. The CDR3 region is CASSSPGPQETQSF. Here the CDR3 DNA reads TGTGCCAGCAGCTCCCCGGGACCCCAAGAGACCCAGTCCTTC. The rearrangement uses TRBV9 and TRBJ2-5; perhaps D is TRBD1 or TRBD2 (5 bases each). Germline lookup yields CDR1 SGDLS and CDR2 YYNGEE. This CDR3 region has 14 residues.

This clonotype was seen repeatedly, ten times or more. The V and J genes are TRBV11-2 and TRBJ2-7, with 9 nucleotides matching TRBD2. The V and J ends lost 2 bases and 2 bases, in that order; junction bases with no gene match: 7. The CDR3 runs 16 residues. Germline V gene data show CDR1 as SGHAT and CDR2 as FQNNGV. This CDR3 is CASSLKLAGETYEQYF. CDR3 nucleotide sequence: TGTGCCAGCAGCTTAAAGTTAGCGGGAGAGACCTACGAGCAGTACTTC.

This clonotype showed up many times. The chain links TRBV7-8 to TRBJ1-2; no definite D call. Trimming pared 0 bases from V and 0 bases from J, leaving 5 bases between. There are 14 residues in the CDR3. Per germline, CDR1 SGHVS and CDR2 FQNEAQ. In nucleotides, the CDR3 is TGTGCCAGCAGCTTAGCGAACGCTAACTATGGCTACACCTTC. The encoded protein is CASSLANANYGYTF.

In this sample, this clonotype turned up many times. J is TRBJ1-5 and V is TRBV29-1; no clear D gene. V was cut by 8 bases and J by 9 bases, with 17 bases left in between. The germline V gene encodes CDR1 SQVTM and CDR2 ANQGSEA. The CDR3 has 12 residues. This CDR3 reads CSNCRSGRPQHF. CDR3 nucleotides: TGCAGCAATTGTAGGTCCGGACGGCCCCAGCATTTT.

This clonotype came up many times. The CDR3 loop reads CASRPSALGEQYF. CDR3 sequence (DNA): TGTGCCAGTAGACCCTCAGCCCTTGGCGAGCAGTACTTC. The rearrangement uses TRBV19 and TRBJ2-7; no firm D call. CDR1 is LNHDA and CDR2 is SQIVND in the germline V gene (reference sequence). V was clipped by 6 bases and J by 6 bases, with 15 bases between them. The CDR3 spans 13 residues.

The rearrangement joins TRBV30 to TRBJ1-1; D not certain. Germline V gene sequence: CDR1 GTSNPN, CDR2 SVGIG (reference sequence). The CDR3 runs 12 residues. Trimming removed 3 bases from V and 5 bases from J, with 10 bases in between. DNA for the CDR3: TGTGCCTGGAGAGCTGTGTTTACTGAAGCTTTCTTT. Protein sequence: CAWRAVFTEAFF.

This clonotype was detected many times. The V gene is TRBV7-8, the J gene TRBJ2-3; 8 positions match TRBD1. The CDR3 is 15 residues long. CDR1 SGHVS and CDR2 FQNEAQ come from the germline V gene. Trimming at V came to 5 bases and at J to 7 bases, leaving 11 bases not matched to a gene. The DNA for the CDR3 is TGTGCCAGCAGCCCCAGACAGGGGCCAGTGAATACGCAGTATTTT. Protein sequence: CASSPRQGPVNTQYF.

This clonotype was observed many times. The gene calls are TRBV15 and TRBJ2-1; 8 nucleotides align to TRBD1. Germline assignment: CDR1 LNHNV and CDR2 YYDKDF (reference sequence). V shed 1 base and J 7 bases; nucleotides not matched to a gene: 3. CDR3 length: 14 residues. CDR3 in DNA: TGTGCCACCAGCAGAGTGGACAGGGAAAATGAGCAGTTCTTC. This sequence encodes CATSRVDRENEQFF.

In its sample, this clonotype was seen many times. The chain carries TRBV11-1 and TRBJ2-7, with D perhaps matching TRBD2 (6 bases). Germline V lookup: CDR1 SGHAT, CDR2 FQDESV (reference sequence). This CDR3 spans 17 amino acids. Trimming took off 1 base at V and 0 bases at J, with 16 bases between the two ends. The CDR3 is CASSLGGGDWISYEQYF. In nucleotides, the CDR3 is TGTGCCAGCAGCTTAGGAGGCGGGGACTGGATCTCCTACGAGCAGTACTTC.

The CDR3 DNA reads TGTGCTAGAGCGCGACTGGACACCGGGGAGCTGTTTTTT. Residues: CARARLDTGELFF. The J gene is TRBJ2-2, the V gene TRBV7-7, with D uncertain. Germline V lookup: CDR1 SSHAT, CDR2 FNYEAQ (reference sequence). The CDR3 is 13 amino acids.

Details on this clonotype: A read error may be the cause here, since a much bigger clone is one base away. The chain carries TRBV12-3 or TRBV12-4 and TRBJ2-1; D might be TRBD1 (5 bases). This CDR3 comprises 14 residues. CDR3 region: CVSSPRQLYNEQFF. In DNA form, the CDR3 reads TGTGTCAGCAGTCCGAGACAGTTATACAATGAGCAGTTCTTC.

Ten or more counts support this clonotype. This chain links TRBV10-3 with TRBJ2-3; 7 nucleotides match TRBD2. V shed 10 bases and J 2 bases; nucleotides not matched to a gene: 9. Germline V gene lookup returns CDR1 ENHRY and CDR2 SYGVKD. This CDR3 contains 14 residues. Here the CDR3 DNA reads TGTGCCACGGGGGGTAGGTCGCTCACAGATACGCAGTATTTT. Residues: CATGGRSLTDTQYF.

The V and J genes are TRBV29-1 and TRBJ2-4; 10 nucleotides agree with TRBD1. Germline V gene sequence: CDR1 SQVTM, CDR2 ANQGSEA. V trimming: 7 bases; J trimming: 7 bases; junction bases outside the gene matches: 7. The length of the CDR3 is 13 residues. Here the CDR3 DNA reads TGCAGCGCAGGGACAGGGGCGGCGAACATTCAGTACTTC. It encodes CSAGTGAANIQYF.

This clonotype was picked up a small number of times. The CDR3 end shows no conserved phenylalanine or tryptophan, and so a read error is likely. This chain uses TRBV7-2 with TRBJ2-3, with a weak D call TRBD1 (6 bases). The germline V and J ends were trimmed by 5 bases and 2 bases, with 11 bases remaining between them. The germline CDR1 and CDR2 sequences are SGHTA and FQGNSA. The CDR3 runs to 14 residues. The CDR3 sequence: CASSPGHSTDTQYL. CDR3 nucleotide sequence: TGTGCCAGCAGCCCGGGACATTCCACAGATACGCAGTATCTT.

This clonotype has at least ten counts. The rearrangement joins TRBV24-1 to TRBJ1-5; the match to TRBD1 covers 7 bases. Germline trimming cut 5 bases from V and 2 bases from J; bases unmatched to any gene: 8. Germline V CDR1 and CDR2: KGHDR, SFDVKD. This CDR3 has 16 residues. CDR3 nucleotides: TGTGCCACCAGTGCTCGGAACAGGGGAGGCAATCAGCCCCAGCATTTT. Translation: CATSARNRGGNQPQHF.

A single count supports this clonotype. The V and J genes are TRBV20-1 and TRBJ2-3; 11 positions agree with TRBD2. CDR3 length: 15 amino acids. V gave up 3 bases and J gave up 11 bases; unmatched junction bases: 13. Germline V lookup: CDR1 DFQATT, CDR2 SNEGSKA (reference sequence). CDR3 nucleotides: TGCAGTGCTAGTCTGGTACTAGCGGGAGACAATGAGCAGTATTTT. Its protein is CSASLVLAGDNEQYF.

This clonotype appeared many times. The chain is built from TRBV9 and TRBJ1-2; D unclear. Trimming pared 0 bases from V and 5 bases from J, leaving 5 bases between. CDR1 and CDR2 from the germline V gene are SGDLS and YYNGEE. CDR3 size: 12 residues. In DNA, the CDR3 is TGTGCCAGCAGCGTAGCGGGGTATGGCTACACCTTC. It specifies CASSVAGYGYTF.

In this sample, this clonotype turned up many times. The junction shows a germline mismatch at one end, possibly a read error. This chain joins TRBV19 and TRBJ2-7; 7 bases match TRBD2. The V gene's germline CDR1 is LNHDA and CDR2 SQIVND (reference sequence). This CDR3 is 13 amino acids long. CDR3 region: CASSIDLVAGVIF. The DNA for the CDR3 is TGTGCCAGTAGTATAGATCTAGTGGCGGGAGTCATCTTC. The complete variable domain, with remaining parts taken from reference TRBV19 and TRBJ2-7, reads DGGITQSPKYLFRKEGQNVTLSCEQNLNHDAMYWYRQDPGQGLRLIYYSQIVNDFQKGDIAEGYSVSREKKESFPLTVTSAQKNPTAFYLCASSIDLVAGVIFGPGTRLTVT.

The genes are TRBV9 and TRBJ2-4; the D gene is possibly TRBD1 (5 bases). This CDR3 has 15 amino acids. V was cut by 3 bases and J by 2 bases, with 12 bases left in between. CDR1 is SGDLS and CDR2 is YYNGEE in the germline V gene. CDR3 sequence reads: CASSAYLGPKNIQYF. The CDR3 nucleotides are TGTGCCAGCAGCGCCTACCTGGGGCCCAAAAACATTCAGTACTTC.

This clonotype has a count of ten or more. This chain joins TRBV14 and TRBJ2-7, with D unclear. The CDR3 sequence is 14 residues long. CDR1 SGHDN and CDR2 FVKESK come from the germline V gene. V was shortened by 0 bases and J by 1 base, with 7 bases between the two germline ends. Here the CDR3 reads CASSQDPRSYEQYF. The CDR3 region has the DNA TGTGCCAGCAGCCAAGACCCGCGATCCTACGAGCAGTACTTC.

This clonotype is a singleton in its sample. The rearrangement links TRBV20-1 to TRBJ1-4, with 7 bases matching TRBD1. The CDR3 contains 14 residues. Germline V gene sequence: CDR1 DFQATT, CDR2 SNEGSKA (reference sequence). Unmatched junction bases numbered 12, after V lost 6 bases and J lost 8 bases. The CDR3 DNA reads TGCAGTGCCAAAGGGGGCGCGGTCAGAGAAAAACTGTTTTTT. Protein sequence: CSAKGGAVREKLFF.

This clonotype was found once. CDR3 nucleotide sequence: TGTGCCAGTAGTACCCTCCGAGAAGCTTTCTTT. The encoded protein is CASSTLREAFF. V gene TRBV19 combines with J gene TRBJ1-1; no definite D call. Deletions cut 4 bases from V and 8 bases from J, with 8 bases between. The CDR3 consists of 11 residues. Germline CDR1 and CDR2: LNHDA and SQIVND (reference sequence).

Points on this clonotype: A read error may be the cause here, since a much bigger clone is one base away. The genes are TRBV6-6 and TRBJ2-7; tentatively, D is TRBD2 (6 bases). CDR1 is MNHNY, CDR2 SVGAGI, per germline (reference sequence). The CDR3 spans 15 residues. The DNA of the CDR3 is TGTGCCAGCAGTTCCCTGTGGGAGGTTTCCTACAAGCAGTACTTC. This encodes CASSSLWEVSYKQYF.

CDR3 sequence (DNA): TGTGCCAGCTCACAAGAAAGGACCGCAGATACGCAGTATTTT. This encodes CASSQERTADTQYF. The genes are TRBV18 and TRBJ2-3; D gene uncertain. The germline V gene has CDR1 KGHSH and CDR2 LQKENI. This CDR3 contains 14 residues. Trimming shortened V by 4 bases and J by 4 bases, and 12 bases separated the two germline ends. Combining the CDR3 with reference TRBV18 and TRBJ2-3 gives the whole variable domain NAGVMQNPRHLVRRRGQEARLRCSPMKGHSHVYWYRQLPEEGLKFMVYLQKENIIDESGMPKERFSAEFPKEGPSILRIQQVVRGDSAAYFCASSQERTADTQYFGPGTRLTVL.

V is TRBV27 and J is TRBJ1-2; D perhaps matches TRBD1 (6 bases). Germline CDR1 and CDR2: MNHEY and SMNVEV (reference sequence). The CDR3 has 14 residues. Trimming pared 5 bases from V and 7 bases from J, leaving 17 bases between. The CDR3 sequence is CASSQEQGWSGYTF. CDR3 DNA sequence: TGTGCCAGCAGTCAAGAACAGGGTTGGAGTGGCTACACCTTC.

This clonotype was observed at least ten times. The chain employs TRBV6-5 and TRBJ1-4; no firm D call. From germline, CDR1 is MNHEY and CDR2 SVGAGI. CDR3 length: 14 amino acids. The germline V and J ends were trimmed by 4 bases and 0 bases, with 6 bases remaining between them. The CDR3 DNA follows: TGTGCCAGCAGTTCTTTAGCAACTAATGAAAAACTGTTTTTT. It is translated as CASSSLATNEKLFF.

This clonotype was seen a handful of times. The V call is TRBV9, the J call TRBJ2-4; possibly TRBD1 or TRBD2 for D (6 bases each). The CDR3 totals 15 residues. The germline CDR1 and CDR2 sequences are SGDLS and YYNGEE. Trimming removed 3 bases from V and 8 bases from J, with 18 bases in between. CDR3 in DNA: TGTGCCAGCAGCGCCCGCACAGGGACTGCGCACATTCAGTACTTC. It specifies CASSARTGTAHIQYF.

Notes on this clonotype: A single base separates this from a much larger clone, so it may be a read error. This sequence joins TRBV6-1 and TRBJ1-3; 8 nucleotides agree with TRBD1. Unmatched junction bases numbered 5, after V lost 6 bases and J lost 4 bases. The CDR3 spans 14 residues. Germline V gene data show CDR1 as MNHNS and CDR2 as SASEGT. CDR3 coding DNA: TGTGCCAGCAGACTGGACAGGGCGGGAAACACCATATATTTT. Its protein is CASRLDRAGNTIYF.

This clonotype was picked up many times. This chain links TRBV12-3 or TRBV12-4 with TRBJ1-3; 7 bases are shared with TRBD1. This CDR3 contains 13 residues. The ends lost 5 bases at V and 15 bases at J; junction bases unmatched: 13. DNA of the CDR3: TGTGCCAGCAGTAATACTCTAGACAGGGCGGAATATTTT. Amino acids: CASSNTLDRAEYF.